The present entry profiles one T cell receptor beta chain with its context. Its antigen is undetermined. Other nucleotide sequences from this sample produce the same CDR3. This entry comes from a study of cytomegalovirus exposure and HLA in healthy donors. Background on the study: Some 77 million unique TCRs from HLA-typed donors were held in an early release of data.

Study-level points and caveats: The study flagged about 160 TCR beta chains as cytomegalovirus-associated. A reported reduction in N-insertions relative to the approximately 670-donor mean was seen in an Asian-associated ancestry cluster in a later analysis.

This PCR relied on a set of 60 Vbeta primers and 13 Jbeta primers. Only in-frame clones appear in the TCRdb table, and some are missing; sequencing was by immunoSEQ multiplex PCR. Seen in this sample are around 200,000 clones; the ten most common clones hold 0.9% to 1.4%. The TCR comes from a girl aged 2-10 years in good health and CMV-seropositive. Sequencing was done on a sample of PBMCs.

CDR3 nucleotides: TGTGCCAGCAGTTCTGCGGGGGGTGGCTACACCTTC. Amino acid sequence: CASSSAGGGYTF. This chain uses TRBV27 with TRBJ1-2; D might be TRBD1 (5 bases). Germline V CDR1 and CDR2: MNHEY, SMNVEV (reference sequence). V lost 4 bases to trimming and J lost 7 bases, with 10 bases between them. The CDR3 covers 12 residues.